Listed here are 21 T cell receptor beta chains from one sample, sequenced in a study of blood T cells in healthy people across ages. Together with a sample-barcoded 5' primer, a J-beta primer mix was included in a second PCR lasting about 6 to 11 cycles. MiXCR, applied by TCRdb to the 5' RACE reads, yields one record per CDR3 protein. The table has more than 500,000 distinct CDR3 sequences, roughly 28% seen once. Sequenced input: blood. The receptors were gathered from a woman aged 70-85 years in good health.

J is TRBJ1-2 and V is TRBV4-1; weak D call: TRBD1 (5 bases). Germline values: CDR1 MGHRA, CDR2 YSYEKL. CDR3 length: 17 residues. Deletions cut 4 bases from V and 2 bases from J, with 20 bases between. The chain's CDR3 is CASSPVGSGRMNYGYTF. CDR3 bases: TGCGCCAGCAGCCCCGTTGGATCAGGGAGGATGAACTATGGCTACACCTTC.

The genes are TRBV20-1 and TRBJ1-5, with 7 bases that match TRBD1. The CDR3 sequence is 14 residues long. Per germline, CDR1 DFQATT and CDR2 SNEGSKA (reference sequence). J lost 6 bases, V lost 0 bases, and 5 bases had no gene match. This CDR3 reads CSARDPTGSQPQHF. Written as DNA, the CDR3 is TGCAGTGCTAGAGACCCGACAGGGAGTCAGCCCCAGCATTTT.

This clonotype was detected many times. The rearrangement links TRBV7-2 to TRBJ2-6; no clear D. CDR3 length: 15 residues. Germline lookup yields CDR1 SGHTA and CDR2 FQGNSA. Deletions cut 5 bases from V and 1 base from J, with 9 bases between. CDR3 sequence (DNA): TGTGCCAGCAGCCCCATCGGGTCTGGGGCCAACGTCCTGACTTTC. It codes for CASSPIGSGANVLTF.

There are many counts of this clonotype. This chain links TRBV4-2 with TRBJ1-6; D gene unclear. Germline V gene lookup returns CDR1 LGHNA and CDR2 YNFKEQ. The CDR3 contains 16 residues. Trimming took 1 base from V and 9 from J, leaving 16 bases between them. CDR3 region: CASSQVFPGIPSPLHF. The CDR3 DNA reads as TGTGCCAGCAGCCAAGTATTCCCGGGGATCCCTTCACCCCTCCACTTT.

In its sample, this clonotype was seen a few times. V gene TRBV9 combines with J gene TRBJ1-1; unclear D gene. The CDR3 spans 13 residues. Germline CDR1 SGDLS, CDR2 YYNGEE. The V gene lost 4 bases and the J gene lost 5 bases, with 12 bases spanning the gap. CDR3 coding DNA: TGTGCCAGCAGCCATTACAGCGGGACTGAAGCTTTCTTT. Protein product: CASSHYSGTEAFF.

To note about this clonotype: At one end the junction does not follow the germline gene, possibly because of a read error. This chain connects TRBV6-9 to TRBJ2-7, with TRBD1 identical over 8 bases. The CDR3 has 15 amino acids. CDR1 is MNHGY, CDR2 SVAAGI, per germline. DNA for the CDR3: TGTGTCAGCAGACCGACAGGGGATGACTCCTACGAGCAGTACTTC. As protein: CVSRPTGDDSYEQYF.

This clonotype occurred a few times. V usage is TRBV21-1 and J usage is TRBJ2-4; TRBD1, the D gene given by the table, was not confirmed from the DNA. TRBV21-1 is a recognized pseudogene. This CDR3 is 15 amino acids long. CDR3 amino acids: CASSKVYRQGNIQYF. The CDR3 DNA is TGTGCCAGCAGCAAAGTCTATAGACAGGGCAACATTCAGTACTTC.

This clonotype showed up just a few times. The chain employs TRBV7-2 and TRBJ1-2; tentatively, D is TRBD1 (6 bases). V was trimmed by 4 bases and J by 14 bases, leaving 14 bases between them. This CDR3 comprises 11 residues. CDR1 is SGHTA and CDR2 is FQGNSA in the germline V gene. The CDR3 protein is CASSSPTGTTF. In DNA form, the CDR3 reads TGTGCCAGCAGCTCCCCGACAGGAACGACCTTC.

A few counts support this clonotype. V usage is TRBV9 and J usage is TRBJ1-4; 7 nucleotides agree with TRBD1. The germline gives CDR1 SGDLS, CDR2 YYNGEE. V shed 0 bases and J 5 bases; nucleotides not matched to a gene: 4. CDR3 length equals 15 residues. The CDR3 sequence is CASSVGQGINEKLFF. In nucleotides, the CDR3 is TGTGCCAGCAGCGTAGGACAGGGCATAAATGAAAAACTGTTTTTT.

This clonotype was detected a few times. V and J are TRBV6-6 and TRBJ1-4; D gene uncertain. CDR1 and CDR2 (germline): MNHNY, SVGAGI (reference sequence). Trimming pared 6 bases from V and 10 bases from J, leaving 12 bases between. The CDR3 is 12 amino acids. CDR3 nucleotide sequence: TGTGCCAGCAGACCTGAGGGAGTAAAACTGTTTTTT. It translates to CASRPEGVKLFF.

In its sample, this clonotype was seen a few times. V is TRBV2 and J is TRBJ2-5; 7 positions agree with TRBD1. Germline V gene sequence: CDR1 SNHLY, CDR2 FYNNEI. The V and J ends lost 2 bases and 11 bases, in that order; junction bases with no gene match: 17. CDR3 length: 16 residues. Here the CDR3 DNA reads TGTGCCAGCAGTGAAATTCCCGGACAGGCTCGCTATGAGCAGTACTTC. It specifies CASSEIPGQARYEQYF.

The V call is TRBV18, the J call TRBJ2-7; D is undetermined. Germline V gene sequence: CDR1 KGHSH, CDR2 LQKENI. The CDR3 covers 12 residues. V was pared by 3 bases and J by 2 bases, with 5 bases between. CDR3 in DNA: TGTGCCAGCTCACCCAACACCTACGAGCAGTACTTC. Translation gives CASSPNTYEQYF.

This clonotype appeared a single time. The V gene is TRBV5-6, the J gene TRBJ1-2; D not resolved. Germline loops: CDR1 SGHDT, CDR2 YYEEEE. Trimming stripped 4 bases from V and 7 bases from J, with 17 bases between. This CDR3 region has 14 residues. CDR3 nucleotides: TGTGCCAGCAGCCGAACCGCCGACAAGGCTGGCTACACCTTC. Encoded protein: CASSRTADKAGYTF. Full variable domain (missing parts from reference TRBV5-6 and TRBJ1-2): DAGVTQSPTHLIKTRGQQVTLRCSPKSGHDTVSWYQQALGQGPQFIFQYYEEEERQRGNFPDRFSGHQFPNYSSELNVNALLLGDSALYLCASSRTADKAGYTFGSGTRLTVV.

The chain has TRBV12-3 or TRBV12-4 and TRBJ1-2, with 10 bases identical to TRBD1. The CDR3 covers 18 residues. J lost 0 bases, V lost 6 bases, and 13 bases had no gene match. The chain's CDR3 is CASRSIWTGGETNYGYTF. CDR3 bases: TGTGCCAGCAGGTCCATCTGGACAGGGGGAGAGACTAACTATGGCTACACCTTC.

The CDR3 is CASSYGGGAAETQYF. Here the CDR3 DNA reads TGTGCCAGCAGTTACGGCGGGGGGGCCGCTGAGACCCAGTACTTC. The chain links TRBV6-5 to TRBJ2-5; 9 nucleotides line up with TRBD2. The CDR3 extends over 15 amino acids. The ends lost 2 bases at V and 5 bases at J; junction bases unmatched: 6. CDR1 is MNHEY, CDR2 SVGAGI, per germline.

This clonotype was seen a handful of times. CDR3 nucleotide sequence: TGTGCCAGCAGCCCGAGGGTTAGCGTGGTCTCCCTCTCCTACAATGAGCAGTTCTTC. Amino acid sequence: CASSPRVSVVSLSYNEQFF. The chain combines TRBV7-2 with TRBJ2-1; D possibly corresponds to TRBD2 (5 bases). V lost 5 bases and J 0 bases, leaving 23 bases between the germline ends. CDR1 and CDR2 (germline): SGHTA, FQGNSA. This CDR3 contains 19 residues.

The rearrangement uses TRBV3-1 and TRBJ1-2; TRBD1 matches at 7 bases. Germline V gene lookup returns CDR1 LGHDT and CDR2 YNNKEL (reference sequence). V trimming: 4 bases; J trimming: 4 bases; junction bases outside the gene matches: 6. The CDR3 consists of 14 residues. The CDR3 region has the DNA TGTGCCAGCAGCCGGTCGGGACAGTTCTATGGCTACACCTTC. Amino acid sequence: CASSRSGQFYGYTF.

A remark on this clonotype: At one end the junction does not follow the germline gene, possibly because of a read error. The chain carries TRBV5-1 and TRBJ2-5; TRBD2 is a possible D gene (5 bases). Judging by the DNA end, TRBJ2-1 fits better; the J call may be wrong. The CDR3 is 13 amino acids. CDR1 is SGHRS and CDR2 is YFSETQ in the germline V gene. CDR3 nucleotides: TGCGCCGGCAGCAGTCAGAGGGCGGATGAGCAGTTCTTC. It specifies CAGSSQRADEQFF.

This clonotype was picked up a small number of times. The germline gene is not matched at one end of the junction; a read error may be the cause. The rearrangement uses TRBV15 and TRBJ2-3; no firm D call. This CDR3 has 12 amino acids. Looked up from germline, CDR1 is LNHNV and CDR2 is YYDKDF (reference sequence). This chain's CDR3 is CATSRGTDTQYF. The CDR3 DNA follows: TGTGCCACCAGCAGGGGCACAGATACGCAGTACTTT.

CDR3 DNA sequence: TGCAGTGCTAGACAGGGATCCAACTATGGCTACACCTTC. Protein: CSARQGSNYGYTF. The gene calls are TRBV20-1 and TRBJ1-2; D possibly corresponds to TRBD1 (5 bases). Germline CDR1 and CDR2: DFQATT and SNEGSKA (reference sequence). This CDR3 has 13 residues. The V gene lost 2 bases and the J gene lost 2 bases, with 9 bases spanning the gap.

This rearrangement joins TRBV6-5 to TRBJ1-2; D is uncertain. This CDR3 has 16 amino acids. Trimming took 6 bases from V and 3 from J, leaving 20 bases between them. The germline V gene has CDR1 MNHEY and CDR2 SVGAGI. CDR3 region: CASSRTAFDGYYGYTF. The CDR3 DNA reads TGTGCCAGCAGCCGAACCGCCTTCGACGGCTACTATGGCTACACCTTC.